One and the same sample provided the 23 T cell receptor beta chains below, sequenced in a study of shared clonotypes between healthy human individuals. Naive CD8 cells were CD45RO-negative, positively selected for CCR7, excluding terminally differentiated effector memory CD45RA+ cells. Some clones are missing from TCRdb's copy, which holds only in-frame ones; the method was immunoSEQ multiplex PCR. Of about 2.2 million clones in the sample, just over 90% are singletons; the top ten hold under 2%. The sample was naive CD8+ T cells from PBMCs. The receptors come from a young man in good health. Some clones in this sample may be carry-over from other donors' samples.

The chain combines TRBV4-1 with TRBJ1-2; D gene unclear. Germline CDR1 MGHRA, CDR2 YSYEKL. Trimming shortened V by 0 bases and J by 6 bases, and 11 bases separated the two germline ends. The CDR3 has 14 amino acids. The chain's CDR3 is CASSQDHTENGYTF. Here the CDR3 DNA reads TGCGCCAGCAGCCAAGATCACACCGAAAATGGCTACACCTTC.

V usage is TRBV7-3 and J usage is TRBJ2-7; D remains ambiguous. Trimming removed 1 base from V and 2 bases from J, with 9 bases in between. In germline, CDR1 is SGHTA, CDR2 FQGTGA. This CDR3 region has 14 residues. This chain's CDR3 is CASSLKGSAYEQYF. CDR3 nucleotide sequence: TGTGCCAGCAGCTTAAAGGGATCGGCCTACGAGCAGTACTTC.

The chain is built from TRBV10-3 and TRBJ2-7, with D perhaps matching TRBD1 (6 bases). The CDR3 is 13 amino acids. The V gene lost 11 bases and the J gene lost 4 bases, with 18 bases spanning the gap. The V gene's germline CDR1 is ENHRY and CDR2 SYGVKD. CDR3 DNA: TGTGCCGGGTCGCAGGGGCGGAAATACGAGCAGTACTTC. This translates into CAGSQGRKYEQYF.

This sequence joins TRBV5-8 and TRBJ1-1; weak D call: TRBD1 (5 bases). Germline V gene sequence: CDR1 SGHTS, CDR2 YDEGEE. The CDR3 totals 14 residues. The ends were cut back, 2 bases at V and 2 bases at J, with 10 bases in the middle. In nucleotides, the CDR3 is TGTGCCAGCAGCTTCGGGACGCGCAACACTGAAGCTTTCTTT. It specifies CASSFGTRNTEAFF.

The chain is built from TRBV27 and TRBJ2-3; 7 bases fit TRBD2. The CDR3 contains 15 residues. Germline assignment: CDR1 MNHEY and CDR2 SMNVEV (reference sequence). V lost 2 bases, J lost 6 bases, and 8 bases stayed unmatched. CDR3: CASSLLAAAGDTQYF. CDR3 nucleotide sequence: TGTGCCAGCAGTTTACTAGCGGCAGCCGGGGATACGCAGTATTTT.

As regards this clone: Different DNA sequences within this sample yield the same CDR3. The gene calls are TRBV27 and TRBJ2-7, with D possibly being TRBD2 (6 bases). V dropped 3 bases and J dropped 3 bases, with 9 bases sitting between them. The CDR3 extends over 13 amino acids. The germline V gene has CDR1 MNHEY and CDR2 SMNVEV (reference sequence). The CDR3 coding sequence is TGTGCCAGCAGTTTGGGGGGAAACTACGAGCAGTACTTC. As protein: CASSLGGNYEQYF.

This chain uses TRBV9 with TRBJ2-1; 7 bases align to TRBD2. The CDR3 covers 13 residues. With 2 bases clipped from V and 8 bases from J, the junction kept 4 bases outside the gene matches. Germline CDR1 reads SGDLS; CDR2 reads YYNGEE. For the CDR3, the DNA is TGTGCCAGCAGCGTGACTAGCTTGGATGAGCAGTTCTTC. Translation gives CASSVTSLDEQFF.

In DNA, the CDR3 is TGTGCCAGCAGTTTGAGTCCCGGGATCCTAAGATACGAGCAGTACTTC. Its translation is CASSLSPGILRYEQYF. This chain joins TRBV28 and TRBJ2-7; TRBD2 is a possible D gene (5 bases). Germline loops: CDR1 MDHEN, CDR2 SYDVKM. Trimming removed 3 bases from V and 4 bases from J, with 19 bases in between. CDR3 length equals 16 residues.

This chain uses TRBV4-1 with TRBJ1-2; maybe TRBD1 (6 bases). This CDR3 spans 13 amino acids. The germline V and J ends were trimmed by 1 base and 7 bases, with 10 bases remaining between them. Germline CDR1 reads MGHRA; CDR2 reads YSYEKL. CDR3 amino acids: CASSQGSRGGYTF. CDR3 in DNA: TGCGCCAGCAGCCAAGGGAGCAGGGGTGGCTACACCTTC.

A note on this clone: One junction end disagrees with the germline gene, perhaps due to a read error. This sequence joins TRBV5-4 and TRBJ2-1; D might be TRBD1 (6 bases). Germline V gene data show CDR1 as SGHNT and CDR2 as YYREEE (reference sequence). The CDR3 has 15 residues. CDR3 in amino acids: CASRLDSGRGNEQFF. CDR3 coding DNA: TGTGCCAGCAGGTTGGACTCAGGCAGGGGCAATGAGCAGTTCTTC.

Here the CDR3 reads CASSESMGSSYNEQFF. Here the CDR3 DNA reads TGTGCCAGCAGTGAATCAATGGGGAGCTCCTACAATGAGCAGTTCTTC. The chain employs TRBV2 and TRBJ2-1; perhaps TRBD2 as D (5 bases). The CDR3 is made up of 16 amino acids. The germline V gene has CDR1 SNHLY and CDR2 FYNNEI. Trimming took off 2 bases at V and 0 bases at J, with 11 bases between the two ends.

The chain employs TRBV29-1 and TRBJ2-3; maybe TRBD1 (6 bases). Trimming shortened V by 4 bases and J by 0 bases, and 23 bases separated the two germline ends. The CDR3 is made up of 18 amino acids. Germline assignment: CDR1 SQVTM and CDR2 ANQGSEA. The CDR3 loop is CSVGGQDSPITSTDTQYF. CDR3 DNA: TGCAGCGTTGGGGGGCAGGACAGTCCTATTACTAGCACAGATACGCAGTATTTT.

This clone has only one observation. The genes are TRBV25-1 and TRBJ2-3, with a weak D call TRBD2 (6 bases). The CDR3 contains 18 residues. The ends were cut back, 3 bases at V and 6 bases at J, with 25 bases in the middle. Germline values: CDR1 MGHDK, CDR2 SYGVNS. This CDR3 reads CASSEGDFSREWRDTQYF. CDR3 nucleotide sequence: TGTGCCAGCAGTGAGGGGGACTTCTCACGGGAGTGGCGGGATACGCAGTATTTT.

The chain joins TRBV11-2 to TRBJ1-1; D ambiguous. V lost 1 base and J lost 6, with 6 bases in between. The CDR3 contains 12 residues. CDR1 and CDR2 (germline): SGHAT, FQNNGV. For the CDR3, the DNA is TGTGCCAGCAGCTTAGGTACGCCTGAAGCTTTCTTT. Amino acids: CASSLGTPEAFF.

The genes are TRBV28 and TRBJ2-2, with TRBD2 identical over 10 bases. The CDR3 has 17 amino acids. CDR1 and CDR2 from the germline V gene are MDHEN and SYDVKM. V shed 3 bases and J 4 bases; nucleotides not matched to a gene: 8. In DNA form, the CDR3 reads TGTGCCAGCAGTTTCCCTAGCGGGAGCCCGAGCACCGGGGAGCTGTTTTTT. Translated, it gives CASSFPSGSPSTGELFF.

The rearrangement joins TRBV21-1 to TRBJ2-7; TRBD1 was called by the table and not checked on the DNA. TRBV21-1 is described as a pseudogene. This CDR3 has 18 amino acids. The CDR3: CASSKSEIGTAISYEQYF. The CDR3 coding sequence is TGTGCCAGCAGCAAATCCGAAATAGGGACAGCAATCTCCTACGAGCAGTACTTC.

Notes on this clone: In the same sample, other DNA sequences code for this CDR3. The J gene is TRBJ2-7, the V gene TRBV10-3; D is unclear. This CDR3 has 12 amino acids. The germline gives CDR1 ENHRY, CDR2 SYGVKD. Trimming shortened V by 2 bases and J by 4 bases, and 6 bases separated the two germline ends. CDR3 residues: CAISEISYEQYF. CDR3 sequence (DNA): TGTGCCATCAGTGAGATCTCATACGAGCAGTACTTC.

This clone was found once. The CDR3 DNA reads as TGTGCCAGCAGTTTATCAGGCAGGGGAGGAGAAAAACTGTTTTTT. Its protein product is CASSLSGRGGEKLFF. This chain uses TRBV27 with TRBJ1-4, with TRBD1 as a possible D gene (6 bases). Germline CDR1 MNHEY, CDR2 SMNVEV (reference sequence). There are 15 residues in the CDR3. V lost 0 bases to trimming and J lost 8 bases, with 13 bases between them.

This chain uses TRBV7-8 with TRBJ2-6, with a possible D match to TRBD2 (5 bases). Per germline, CDR1 SGHVS and CDR2 FQNEAQ. V lost 2 bases and J lost 9, with 20 bases in between. There are 17 residues in the CDR3. CDR3 sequence (DNA): TGTGCCAGCAGCTTATTGTCTCCCGCGGGCCCAGGCAACGTCCTGACTTTC. Protein product: CASSLLSPAGPGNVLTF. Combining the CDR3 with reference TRBV7-8 and TRBJ2-6 gives the whole variable domain GAGVSQSPRYKVAKRGQDVALRCDPISGHVSLFWYQQALGQGPEFLTYFQNEAQLDKSGLPSDRFFAERPEGSVSTLKIQRTQQEDSAVYLCASSLLSPAGPGNVLTFGAGSRLTVL.

This clone was recorded once. The same CDR3 also results from other DNA sequences found in this sample. This chain joins TRBV7-9 and TRBJ2-1, with TRBD1 as a possible D gene (6 bases). The germline CDR1 and CDR2 sequences are SEHNR and FQNEAQ (reference sequence). This CDR3 region has 14 residues. V lost 1 base and J 6 bases, leaving 10 bases between the germline ends. The CDR3 region has the DNA TGTGCCAGCAGCTTAGGAAGGGGGATCAATGAGCAGTTCTTC. It codes for CASSLGRGINEQFF.

This clone was recorded only once. The genes are TRBV19 and TRBJ1-2; D uncertain. The CDR3 is 15 amino acids. Germline V gives CDR1 LNHDA, CDR2 SQIVND (reference sequence). V dropped 5 bases and J dropped 0 bases, with 13 bases sitting between them. The CDR3 here is CASSFSVHANYGYTF. In nucleotides, the CDR3 is TGTGCCAGTAGTTTCTCAGTCCATGCTAACTATGGCTACACCTTC.

In regard to this clone: This same CDR3 is encoded by further DNA sequences in the sample. The chain combines TRBV29-1 with TRBJ2-7; a weak D match, TRBD1 (6 bases). Trimming left V 4 bases short and J 3 bases short, with 7 bases between. This CDR3 contains 11 residues. CDR1 and CDR2 (germline): SQVTM, ANQGSEA. The DNA of the CDR3 is TGCAGCGTTGGAGGGGGCTACGAGCAGTACTTC. Its translation is CSVGGGYEQYF.

The chain has TRBV27 and TRBJ1-2; TRBD1 matches 7 bases. The CDR3 spans 15 residues. J gave up 8 bases and V 6 bases, and 15 bases lay outside the gene matches. Germline CDR1 MNHEY, CDR2 SMNVEV (reference sequence). The CDR3 reads CASSLAYETGEGYTF. As DNA, the CDR3 is TGTGCCAGCAGCCTTGCGTATGAAACAGGGGAAGGCTACACCTTC.